This T cell receptor beta chain was recorded in a study of T cells in localized non-small cell lung cancer. CDR3 length: 15 residues. Germline CDR1 is SGHTA and CDR2 is FQGNSA. V lost 0 bases and J lost 3, with 11 bases in between. Using immunoSEQ multiplex PCR, the repertoire was profiled, and TCRdb retains in-frame clones only, with some absent. The repertoire holds tens of thousands of clones, with 89% as singletons. Study conclusions and caveats: Sequencing was restricted to one tumor region; therefore, heterogeneity remains possible. Longer survival (overall) was linked to higher T cell density in blood. Detection in adjacent lung was observed for a median 57 of the top 100 tumor clones.

About this clone: What it binds is not known.

The receptor was derived from a woman between 35 and 70 years old with stage I lung adenocarcinoma. The V gene is TRBV7-2, the J gene TRBJ1-2, with no clear D. Sequenced material: peripheral blood, taken before any cancer treatment. CDR3 in amino acids: CASSLANSPDYGYTF. DNA for the CDR3: TGTGCCAGCAGCTTAGCGAACAGCCCCGACTATGGCTACACCTTC.